This T cell receptor (beta chain) is drawn from a study of human T cells and chemical hapten exposure. TCRdb reprocessed the RACE reads via MiXCR and lists one record per CDR3 protein. The sample consists of approximately 340,000 distinct CDR3 sequences, around 7% of them appearing once. This clonotype was observed a few times. As for time point: patch test 1, 2 weeks after DPC sensitization. As for treatment: therapeutic diphenylcyclopropenone sensitization with weekly scalp DPC. Sample: whole blood, taken in connection with sensitization to the hapten diphenylcyclopropenone (DPC). The clonotype comes from a woman under 30 with alopecia areata. Some clones in this sample may be carry-over from other donors' samples.

CDR3 sequence reads: CSAEPVLGSGGLSSYNEQFF. CDR3 DNA: TGCAGTGCTGAACCCGTATTGGGGAGCGGGGGGCTGAGCTCCTACAATGAGCAGTTCTTC. The genes are TRBV20-1 and TRBJ2-1; TRBD2 matches at 9 bases. CDR1 and CDR2 from the germline V gene are DFQATT and SNEGSKA (reference sequence). Germline trimming cut 5 bases from V and 0 bases from J; bases unmatched to any gene: 20. This CDR3 has 20 amino acids.